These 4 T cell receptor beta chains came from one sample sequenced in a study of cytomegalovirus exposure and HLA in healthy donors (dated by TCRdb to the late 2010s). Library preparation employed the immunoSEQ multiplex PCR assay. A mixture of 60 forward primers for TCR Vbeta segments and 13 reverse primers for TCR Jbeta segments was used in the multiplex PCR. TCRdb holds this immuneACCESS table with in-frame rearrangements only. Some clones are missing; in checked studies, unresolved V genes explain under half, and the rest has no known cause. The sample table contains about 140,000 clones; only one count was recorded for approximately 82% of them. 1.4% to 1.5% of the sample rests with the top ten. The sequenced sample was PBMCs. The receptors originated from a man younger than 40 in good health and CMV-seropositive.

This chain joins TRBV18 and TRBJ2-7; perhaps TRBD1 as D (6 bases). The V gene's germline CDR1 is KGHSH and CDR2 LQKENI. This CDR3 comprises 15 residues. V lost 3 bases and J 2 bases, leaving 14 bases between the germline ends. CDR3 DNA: TGTGCCAGCTCACCTCGGGCAGGGGTTACCTACGAGCAGTACTTC. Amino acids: CASSPRAGVTYEQYF.

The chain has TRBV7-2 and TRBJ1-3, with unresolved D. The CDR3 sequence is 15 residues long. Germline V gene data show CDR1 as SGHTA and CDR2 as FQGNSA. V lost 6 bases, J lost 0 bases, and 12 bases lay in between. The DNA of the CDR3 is TGTGCCAGCAGGCCCAGATCCTTCTCTGGAAACACCATATATTTT. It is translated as CASRPRSFSGNTIYF. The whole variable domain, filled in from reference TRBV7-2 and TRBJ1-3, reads GAGVSQSPSNKVTEKGKDVELRCDPISGHTALYWYRQSLGQGLEFLIYFQGNSAPDKSGLPSDRFSAERTGGSVSTLTIQRTQQEDSAVYLCASRPRSFSGNTIYFGEGSWLTVV.

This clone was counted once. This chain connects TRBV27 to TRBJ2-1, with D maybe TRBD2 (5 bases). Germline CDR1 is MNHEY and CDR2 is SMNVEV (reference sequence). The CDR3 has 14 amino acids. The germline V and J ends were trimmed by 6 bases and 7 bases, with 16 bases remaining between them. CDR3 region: CASSAGIRGNEQFF. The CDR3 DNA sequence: TGTGCCAGCAGCGCCGGGATTAGAGGAAATGAGCAGTTCTTC.

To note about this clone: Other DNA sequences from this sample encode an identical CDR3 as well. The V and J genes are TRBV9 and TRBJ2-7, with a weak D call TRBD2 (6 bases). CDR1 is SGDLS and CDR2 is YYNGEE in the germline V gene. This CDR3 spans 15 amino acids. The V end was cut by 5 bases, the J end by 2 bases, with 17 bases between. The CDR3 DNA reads TGTGCCAGCAGTGTATACCCCGGGGGACCCTACGAGCAGTACTTC. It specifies CASSVYPGGPYEQYF.